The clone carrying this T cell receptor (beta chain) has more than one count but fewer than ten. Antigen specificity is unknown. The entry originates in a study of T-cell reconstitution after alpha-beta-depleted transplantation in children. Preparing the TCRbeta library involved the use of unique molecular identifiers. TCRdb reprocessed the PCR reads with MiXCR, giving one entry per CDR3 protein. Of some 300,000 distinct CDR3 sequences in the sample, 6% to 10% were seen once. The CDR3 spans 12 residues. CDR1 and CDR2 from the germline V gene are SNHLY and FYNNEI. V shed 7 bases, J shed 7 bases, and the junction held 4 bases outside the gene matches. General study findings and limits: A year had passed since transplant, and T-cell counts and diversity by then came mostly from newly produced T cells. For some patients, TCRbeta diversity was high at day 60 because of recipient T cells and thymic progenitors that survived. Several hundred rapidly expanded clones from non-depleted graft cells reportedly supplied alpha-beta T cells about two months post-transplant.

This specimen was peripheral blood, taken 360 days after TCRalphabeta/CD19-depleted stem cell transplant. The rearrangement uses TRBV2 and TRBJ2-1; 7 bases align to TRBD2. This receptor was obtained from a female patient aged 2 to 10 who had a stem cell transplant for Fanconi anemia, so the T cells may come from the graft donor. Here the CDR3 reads CASNRGENEQFF. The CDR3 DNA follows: TGTGCCAGCAACCGGGGGGAGAATGAGCAGTTCTTC.